The sequence of this TCR beta chain was determined in a study of blood T cells in healthy people across ages. A note on this clonotype: Its cognate antigen is unknown.

Looked up from germline, CDR1 is MDHEN and CDR2 is SYDVKM. V lost 3 bases to trimming and J lost 1 base, with 19 bases between them. The CDR3 totals 17 residues. Sample-barcoded 5' priming and a J-beta primer mix drove a second PCR of roughly 7 to 11 cycles. One entry per CDR3 protein results from TCRdb running MiXCR on the 5' RACE reads. The table records 1.8 million or so distinct CDR3 sequences, approximately 40% of them present only once. Points from the study as a whole: Diversity figures based on one million T cells were deemed too low.

The sequenced material came from blood. The rearrangement links TRBV28 to TRBJ2-7; D assignment may be TRBD1 or TRBD2 (5 bases each). This TCR was sampled from a human donor in good health. CDR3 loop: CASSFLGETETSYEQYF. Written as DNA, the CDR3 is TGTGCCAGCAGTTTCCTCGGGGAGACAGAAACTTCCTACGAGCAGTACTTC.